A single T cell receptor (beta chain) is shown here with its context. The antigen is undetermined. This sample stems from a study of regulatory T cells in long-lasting Graves disease. V was clipped by 3 bases and J by 2 bases, with 10 bases between them. The CDR3 covers 14 residues. Stated time point: persistent/refractory GD, antithyroid drugs over 5 years with positive TRAb. The TCR library used RNA extracted from PBMCs. American Thyroid Association guidelines served as the basis for diagnosing Graves' disease. Notes on the study in general: Persistent Graves' patients possessed reduced TCR diversity relative to recently diagnosed ones.

Libraries of TCR beta came from iRepertoire HTBI primers plus Arm-PCR of CDR3 regions. One entry per CDR3 protein results from TCRdb running MiXCR on the multiplex PCR reads. Of 650,000 to 700,000 distinct CDR3 sequences detected, 25% to 30% appear once; the ten largest clones hold 40% to 55%. The source of this sequence is a female donor with Graves disease. The chain employs TRBV12-3 or TRBV12-4 and TRBJ1-2; D gene ambiguous. Sequencing used peripheral blood mononuclear cells (PBMCs), obtained when the disease was refractory, from a patient treated with antithyroid drugs. CDR3 nucleotide sequence: TGTGCCAGCAGTTTGATGCGAGGGAACTATGGCTACACCTTC. This encodes CASSLMRGNYGYTF.